Below, 22 T cell receptor beta chains from the same sample are listed, as sequenced in a study of T cell repertoires in cytomegalovirus infection. TCRdb re-analysed the reads in MiXCR, keeping a single row per CDR3 protein. The table has 480,000 or so distinct CDR3 sequences, about 10% seen once. Sequenced: PBMCs. These receptors were taken from a human donor in good health (CMV status not recorded). Some clones in this sample may be carry-over from other donors' samples.

The chain carries TRBV10-3 and TRBJ1-3; unclear D gene. The CDR3 consists of 14 residues. With 0 bases removed from V and 6 bases from J, the gap between germline ends came to 9 bases. Germline lookup yields CDR1 ENHRY and CDR2 SYGVKD. In DNA form, the CDR3 reads TGTGCCATCAGTGAGTCCGGGGATGAAAACACCATATATTTT. It is translated as CAISESGDENTIYF.

This clonotype was observed many times. The chain carries TRBV7-8 and TRBJ2-2; D is perhaps TRBD1 (6 bases). V lost 8 bases and J lost 3, with 16 bases in between. Germline V gives CDR1 SGHVS, CDR2 FQNEAQ. The CDR3 loop spans 15 amino acids. The CDR3 here is CASVNAGAYTGELFF. CDR3 sequence (DNA): TGTGCCAGCGTTAACGCAGGGGCCTACACCGGGGAGCTGTTTTTT. The full variable domain, completed using reference TRBV7-8 and TRBJ2-2, is GAGVSQSPRYKVAKRGQDVALRCDPISGHVSLFWYQQALGQGPEFLTYFQNEAQLDKSGLPSDRFFAERPEGSVSTLKIQRTQQEDSAVYLCASVNAGAYTGELFFGEGSRLTVL.

This clonotype was seen at least ten times. V usage is TRBV7-9 and J usage is TRBJ1-5; D is possibly TRBD1 (5 bases). The CDR3 has 15 residues. The V gene's germline CDR1 is SEHNR and CDR2 FQNEAQ (reference sequence). Trimming stripped 5 bases from V and 1 base from J, with 12 bases between. The CDR3 region is CASSPETESNQPQHF. The CDR3 DNA is TGTGCCAGCAGCCCCGAGACAGAGAGCAATCAGCCCCAGCATTTT.

This chain joins TRBV20-1 and TRBJ2-6, with D uncertain. Germline assignment: CDR1 DFQATT and CDR2 SNEGSKA (reference sequence). The CDR3 is 14 residues long. Between the trimmed V and J ends, which lost 6 bases and 1 base, there was a span of 10 bases. The CDR3 DNA sequence: TGCAGTGCCAGGCTGGGTTCTGGGGCCAACGTCCTGACTTTC. Translated, it gives CSARLGSGANVLTF.

This clonotype was counted at least ten times. The V and J genes are TRBV7-9 and TRBJ2-3; maybe TRBD1 (5 bases). The CDR3 loop spans 14 amino acids. Germline CDR1 SEHNR, CDR2 FQNEAQ (reference sequence). The V end lost 5 bases, the J end lost 1 base, and 10 bases lay between the germline ends. CDR3 loop: CASSLDTRTDTQYF. CDR3 in DNA: TGTGCCAGCAGCCTGGACACCCGCACAGATACGCAGTATTTT.

There are a few counts of this clonotype. V is TRBV5-6 and J is TRBJ2-1, with 11 bases matching TRBD2. The CDR3 has 16 amino acids. V lost 4 bases, J lost 8 bases, and 11 bases stayed unmatched. Germline V CDR1 and CDR2: SGHDT, YYEEEE. The DNA of the CDR3 is TGTGCCAGCAGCAGGGTAGCGGGGGGGTTTGTTGATGAGCAGTTCTTC. Translated: CASSRVAGGFVDEQFF.

At least ten counts were recorded for this clonotype. The V call is TRBV6-6, the J call TRBJ2-6; maybe TRBD1 (5 bases). The germline V gene has CDR1 MNHNY and CDR2 SVGAGI (reference sequence). Deletions cut 7 bases from V and 0 bases from J, with 13 bases between. The CDR3 totals 16 residues. The CDR3 coding sequence is TGTGCCAGCACTGAACAGGTCCTCTCTGGGGCCAACGTCCTGACTTTC. Its protein is CASTEQVLSGANVLTF.

The chain combines TRBV12-5 with TRBJ2-1; 7 nucleotides agree with TRBD1. The V gene end was trimmed by 2 bases and the J gene end by 15 bases; junction bases not matched to a gene: 1. Germline V gene lookup returns CDR1 LGHNT and CDR2 FRNRAP. The CDR3 runs 10 residues. CDR3 nucleotides: TGTGCTAGTGGTTTGACAGGGGTGTTCTTC. Its translation is CASGLTGVFF.

This clonotype was detected only a few times. The chain couples TRBV19 to TRBJ2-2; tentatively, D is TRBD2 (8 bases). With 7 bases removed from V and 0 bases from J, the gap between germline ends came to 21 bases. The CDR3 is 18 amino acids. Germline V CDR1 and CDR2: LNHDA, SQIVND (reference sequence). The CDR3 bases are TGTGCCAGTATCATCCGGGGGGGGGGGACAGCGAACACCGGGGAGCTGTTTTTT. This gives the protein CASIIRGGGTANTGELFF. Using reference TRBV19 and TRBJ2-2 for the parts outside the CDR3, the full variable domain is DGGITQSPKYLFRKEGQNVTLSCEQNLNHDAMYWYRQDPGQGLRLIYYSQIVNDFQKGDIAEGYSVSREKKESFPLTVTSAQKNPTAFYLCASIIRGGGTANTGELFFGEGSRLTVL.

This clonotype was seen at least ten times. This chain connects TRBV4-1 to TRBJ1-5; D perhaps matches TRBD1 (6 bases). This CDR3 contains 16 residues. The ends were cut back, 1 base at V and 1 base at J, with 11 bases in the middle. CDR1 is MGHRA and CDR2 is YSYEKL in the germline V gene. The DNA of the CDR3 is TGCGCCAGCAGCCAAGCAGGGGAGGTGAGCAATCAGCCCCAGCATTTT. Its protein product is CASSQAGEVSNQPQHF.

This clonotype turned up a few times. This chain connects TRBV20-1 to TRBJ1-5; 8 positions agree with TRBD1. This CDR3 is built from 15 residues. Germline lookup yields CDR1 DFQATT and CDR2 SNEGSKA (reference sequence). After removal of 1 base from V and 3 bases from J, the junction contained 5 bases not matched to a gene. The CDR3 sequence: CSARGGQEINQPQHF. In nucleotides, the CDR3 is TGCAGTGCTAGAGGGGGACAGGAGATCAATCAGCCCCAGCATTTT.

Written as DNA, the CDR3 is TGCAGCGCTGAGACTAGCGGGAGAACCGGGGAGCTGTTTTTT. It encodes CSAETSGRTGELFF. V gene TRBV29-1 combines with J gene TRBJ2-2; TRBD2 matches 12 bases. Per the germline V gene, CDR1 is SQVTM and CDR2 is ANQGSEA. The junction had 5 bases not matched to a gene; V was cut back by 7 bases and J by 5 bases. The length of the CDR3 is 14 residues.

This clonotype appeared many times. V is TRBV28 and J is TRBJ1-1, with D possibly TRBD1 on 6 matching bases. V lost 4 bases and J 4 bases, leaving 13 bases between the germline ends. CDR1 and CDR2 (germline): MDHEN, SYDVKM. The CDR3 is made up of 14 amino acids. The CDR3 sequence is CASSSDRSGTEAFF. In DNA, the CDR3 is TGTGCCAGCAGTTCCGACAGGAGTGGCACTGAAGCTTTCTTT.

At least ten counts were recorded for this clonotype. The V and J genes are TRBV7-9 and TRBJ1-2; weak D call: TRBD1 (5 bases). Trimming took off 8 bases at V and 4 bases at J, with 17 bases between the two ends. The CDR3 consists of 14 residues. Per the germline V gene, CDR1 is SEHNR and CDR2 is FQNEAQ (reference sequence). The CDR3, as DNA: TGTGCCAGCTCGAGAGGGCAGGGTACCTATGGCTACACCTTC. Translated: CASSRGQGTYGYTF.

The rearrangement links TRBV24-1 to TRBJ2-3, with TRBD2 identical over 7 bases. The CDR3 runs to 15 residues. J lost 0 bases, V lost 6 bases, and 5 bases had no gene match. CDR1 and CDR2 (germline): KGHDR, SFDVKD. In nucleotides, the CDR3 is TGTGCCACCAGTAGCCCAGCGGGAAGCACAGATACGCAGTATTTT. Translation: CATSSPAGSTDTQYF.

This clonotype has ten or more counts. The chain is built from TRBV12-3 or TRBV12-4 and TRBJ1-1; unclear D gene. CDR3 length: 13 residues. V lost 7 bases, J lost 6 bases, and 15 bases lay in between. CDR3 region: CASNILDVAEAFF. In DNA form, the CDR3 reads TGTGCCAGCAATATCCTGGACGTAGCTGAAGCTTTCTTT.

This chain joins TRBV20-1 and TRBJ2-1; the match to TRBD2 covers 9 bases. The germline V gene encodes CDR1 DFQATT and CDR2 SNEGSKA (reference sequence). Trimming at V came to 6 bases and at J to 6 bases, leaving 3 bases not matched to a gene. CDR3 length: 12 residues. The CDR3 DNA is TGCAGTGCATTGACTAGCGGCAATGAGCAGTTCTTC. It yields the protein CSALTSGNEQFF.

At least ten counts were recorded for this clonotype. The genes are TRBV23-1 and TRBJ1-5; 9 nucleotides agree with TRBD1. TRBV23-1 is classed as an ORF, of uncertain function. This CDR3 has 16 residues. The trim removed 3 bases at V and 7 bases at J, leaving 10 bases unmatched. The CDR3 DNA is TGCGCCAGCAGTCATCCTTACAGGGGGCCGGAACAGCCCCAGCATTTT. Its translation: CASSHPYRGPEQPQHF.

This clonotype was observed at least ten times. This chain links TRBV12-3 or TRBV12-4 with TRBJ1-2; 9 positions match TRBD1. This CDR3 spans 13 amino acids. V lost 4 bases, J lost 6 bases, and 3 bases stayed unmatched. Here the CDR3 DNA reads TGTGCCAGCAGTTGGGACAGGGTTCATGGCTACACCTTC. It translates to CASSWDRVHGYTF.

This clonotype was counted at least ten times. This chain connects TRBV27 to TRBJ2-3; D not certain. Per the germline V gene, CDR1 is MNHEY and CDR2 is SMNVEV (reference sequence). V lost 10 bases and J lost 4, with 6 bases in between. This CDR3 is built from 10 residues. Here the CDR3 reads CATEADTQYF. The CDR3 DNA is TGTGCCACCGAGGCAGATACGCAGTATTTT.

In this sample, this clonotype turned up a few times. The rearrangement links TRBV6-2 or TRBV6-3 to TRBJ2-6; weak D call: TRBD1 (6 bases). V was clipped by 5 bases and J by 0 bases, with 11 bases between them. This CDR3 has 16 residues. CDR1 is MNHEY, CDR2 SVGEGT, per germline. The DNA of the CDR3 is TGTGCCAGCAGTGATACAGGGTTCTCTGGGGCCAACGTCCTGACTTTC. Residues: CASSDTGFSGANVLTF.

This clonotype was found a few times. The rearrangement uses TRBV19 and TRBJ2-7; 7 bases map to TRBD1. Per the germline V gene, CDR1 is LNHDA and CDR2 is SQIVND (reference sequence). The CDR3 runs 14 residues. Unmatched junction bases numbered 11, after V lost 6 bases and J lost 6 bases. In DNA form, the CDR3 reads TGTGCCAGTAGCGTGACAGGGACCCCCGGCGAGCAGTACTTC. Amino acids: CASSVTGTPGEQYF.